The subject of this entry is one T cell receptor beta chain. Its antigen is undetermined. This specimen belongs to a study of T cell responses to AZD1222 COVID-19 vaccine. The table came from immunoSEQ multiplex PCR; TCRdb's copy has only in-frame clones and leaves some out. The repertoire holds 180,000 or so clones, with about 91% as singletons. General study findings and limits: Unmutated variant regions are reportedly targeted by nearly half of spike-specific TCRs. Females outnumbered males among donors, who were mostly white British; clonal diversity was possibly underestimated. Spike as a whole was targeted by vaccine-associated CD4 TCRs, dominant at 160-218 and 743-854.

This CDR3 is 15 amino acids long. V was pared by 4 bases and J by 7 bases, with 8 bases of the junction left unmatched. Germline loops: CDR1 KGHSH, CDR2 LQKENI. This receptor was taken from an adult who received the AZD1222 COVID-19 vaccine. The rearrangement links TRBV18 to TRBJ2-1, with 9 bases matching TRBD2. The sample in question was peripheral blood, obtained 28 days after the second AZD1222 dose. The CDR3 region is CASSREGTSPNEQFF. The CDR3 DNA reads as TGTGCCAGCTCACGGGAGGGGACTAGCCCTAATGAGCAGTTCTTC. Full variable domain (outside the CDR3, taken from reference TRBV18 and TRBJ2-1): NAGVMQNPRHLVRRRGQEARLRCSPMKGHSHVYWYRQLPEEGLKFMVYLQKENIIDESGMPKERFSAEFPKEGPSILRIQQVVRGDSAAYFCASSREGTSPNEQFFGPGTRLTVL.